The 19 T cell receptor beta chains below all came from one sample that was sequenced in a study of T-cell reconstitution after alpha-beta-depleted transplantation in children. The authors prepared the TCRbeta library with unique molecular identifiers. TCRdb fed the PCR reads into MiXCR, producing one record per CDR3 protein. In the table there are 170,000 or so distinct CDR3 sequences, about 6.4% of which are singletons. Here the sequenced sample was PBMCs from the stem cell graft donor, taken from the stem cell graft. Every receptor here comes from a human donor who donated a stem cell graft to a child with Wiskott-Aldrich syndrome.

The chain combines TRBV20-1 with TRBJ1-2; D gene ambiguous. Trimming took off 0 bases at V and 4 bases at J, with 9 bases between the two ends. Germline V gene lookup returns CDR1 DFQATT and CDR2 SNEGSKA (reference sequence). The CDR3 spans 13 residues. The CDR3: CSARDEGSYGYTF. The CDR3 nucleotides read TGCAGTGCTAGAGATGAGGGTTCCTATGGCTACACCTTC.

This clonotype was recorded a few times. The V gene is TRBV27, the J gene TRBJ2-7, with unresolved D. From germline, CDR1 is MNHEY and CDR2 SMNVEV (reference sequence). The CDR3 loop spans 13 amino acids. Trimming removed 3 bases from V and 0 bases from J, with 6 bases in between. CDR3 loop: CASSFYRSYEQYF. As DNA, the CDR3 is TGTGCCAGCAGTTTTTATCGCTCCTACGAGCAGTACTTC.

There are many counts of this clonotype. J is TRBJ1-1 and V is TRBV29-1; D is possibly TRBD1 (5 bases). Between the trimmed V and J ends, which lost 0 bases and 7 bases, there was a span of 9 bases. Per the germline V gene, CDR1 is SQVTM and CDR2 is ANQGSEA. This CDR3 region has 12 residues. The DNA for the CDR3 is TGCAGCGTTGAAGAAAATACAGGTGAAGCTTTCTTT. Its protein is CSVEENTGEAFF.

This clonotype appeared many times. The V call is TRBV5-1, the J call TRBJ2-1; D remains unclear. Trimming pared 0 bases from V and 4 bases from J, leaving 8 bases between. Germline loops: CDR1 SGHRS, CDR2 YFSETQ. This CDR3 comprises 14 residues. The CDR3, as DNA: TGCGCCAGCAGCTTGGGATACATATACAATGAGCAGTTCTTC. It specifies CASSLGYIYNEQFF.

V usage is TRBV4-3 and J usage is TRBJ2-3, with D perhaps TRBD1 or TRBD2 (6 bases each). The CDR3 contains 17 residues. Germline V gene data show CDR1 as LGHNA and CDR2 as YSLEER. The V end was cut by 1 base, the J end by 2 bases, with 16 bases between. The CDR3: CASSQGGGSEFTDTQYF. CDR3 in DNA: TGCGCCAGCAGCCAAGGAGGGGGGTCTGAATTCACAGATACGCAGTATTTT.

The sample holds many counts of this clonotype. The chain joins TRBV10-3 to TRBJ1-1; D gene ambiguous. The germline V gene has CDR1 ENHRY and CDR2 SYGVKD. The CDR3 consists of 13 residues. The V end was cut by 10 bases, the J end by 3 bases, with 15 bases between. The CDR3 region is CATGERADTEAFF. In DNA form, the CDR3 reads TGTGCCACCGGTGAAAGGGCGGACACTGAAGCTTTCTTT.

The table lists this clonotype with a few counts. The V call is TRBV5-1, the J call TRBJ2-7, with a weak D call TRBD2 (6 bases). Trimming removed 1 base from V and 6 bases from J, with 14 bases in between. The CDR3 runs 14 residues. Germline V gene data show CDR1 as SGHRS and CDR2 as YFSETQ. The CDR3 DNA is TGCGCCAGCAGCTTGAGCGCGGGGCTCGCCGAGCAGTACTTC. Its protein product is CASSLSAGLAEQYF.

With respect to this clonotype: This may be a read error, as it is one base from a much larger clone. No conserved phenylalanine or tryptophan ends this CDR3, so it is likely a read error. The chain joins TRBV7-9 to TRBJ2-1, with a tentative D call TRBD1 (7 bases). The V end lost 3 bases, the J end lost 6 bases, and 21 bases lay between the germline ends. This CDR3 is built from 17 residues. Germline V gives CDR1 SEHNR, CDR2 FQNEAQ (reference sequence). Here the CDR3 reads CASSFDNARGVRNEQFS. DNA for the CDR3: TGTGCCAGCAGCTTCGATAACGCCAGGGGGGTACGCAATGAGCAGTTCTCC.

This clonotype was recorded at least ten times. CDR3 amino acids: CASSLAQRNTGELFF. CDR3 bases: TGCGCCAGCAGCTTGGCACAGCGCAACACCGGGGAGCTGTTTTTT. The chain links TRBV5-1 to TRBJ2-2; no definite D call. The CDR3 contains 15 residues. Germline CDR1 SGHRS, CDR2 YFSETQ. V lost 0 bases, J lost 2 bases, and 8 bases lay in between.

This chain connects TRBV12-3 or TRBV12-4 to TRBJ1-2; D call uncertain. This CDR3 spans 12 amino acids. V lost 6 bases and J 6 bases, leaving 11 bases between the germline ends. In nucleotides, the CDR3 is TGTGCCAGCAGGCGACGAGGAGATGGCTACACCTTC. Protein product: CASRRRGDGYTF.

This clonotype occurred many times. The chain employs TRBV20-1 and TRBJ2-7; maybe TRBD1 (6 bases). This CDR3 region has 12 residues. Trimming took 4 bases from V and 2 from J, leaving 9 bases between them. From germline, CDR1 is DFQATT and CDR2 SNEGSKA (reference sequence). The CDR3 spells CSANRDPYEQYF. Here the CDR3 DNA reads TGCAGTGCTAACAGGGACCCCTACGAGCAGTACTTC.

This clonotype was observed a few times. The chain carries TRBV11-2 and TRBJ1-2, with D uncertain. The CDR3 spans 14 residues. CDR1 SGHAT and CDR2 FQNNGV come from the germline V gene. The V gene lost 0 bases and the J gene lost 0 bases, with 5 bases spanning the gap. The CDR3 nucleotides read TGTGCCAGCAGCTTAGATCAGGCTAACTATGGCTACACCTTC. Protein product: CASSLDQANYGYTF. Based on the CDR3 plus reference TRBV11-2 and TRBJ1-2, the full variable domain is EAGVAQSPRYKIIEKRQSVAFWCNPISGHATLYWYQQILGQGPKLLIQFQNNGVVDDSQLPKDRFSAERLKGVDSTLKIQPAKLEDSAVYLCASSLDQANYGYTFGSGTRLTVV.

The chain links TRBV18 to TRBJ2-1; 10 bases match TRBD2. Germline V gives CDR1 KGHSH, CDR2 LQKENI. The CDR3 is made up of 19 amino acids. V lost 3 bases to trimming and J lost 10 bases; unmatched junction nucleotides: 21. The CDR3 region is CASSPGVSLLAGVFDEQFF. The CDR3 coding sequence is TGTGCCAGCTCACCCGGGGTCTCCCTCCTAGCGGGGGTTTTCGACGAGCAGTTCTTC.

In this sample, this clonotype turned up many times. This CDR3 reads CASSLGGENTEAFF. In DNA form, the CDR3 reads TGTGCCAGCAGTTTAGGGGGGGAGAACACTGAAGCTTTCTTT. This chain connects TRBV12-3 or TRBV12-4 to TRBJ1-1; tentatively, D is TRBD1 (5 bases). Between the trimmed V and J ends, which lost 1 base and 1 base, there was a span of 7 bases. The CDR3 loop spans 14 amino acids.

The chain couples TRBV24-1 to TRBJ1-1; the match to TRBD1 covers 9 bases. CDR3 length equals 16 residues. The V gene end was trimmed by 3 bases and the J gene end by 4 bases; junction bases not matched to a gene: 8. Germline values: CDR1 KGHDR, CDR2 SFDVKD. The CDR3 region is CATSDRRTGVATEAFF. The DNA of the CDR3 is TGTGCCACCAGTGATCGACGGACAGGGGTAGCCACTGAAGCTTTCTTT.

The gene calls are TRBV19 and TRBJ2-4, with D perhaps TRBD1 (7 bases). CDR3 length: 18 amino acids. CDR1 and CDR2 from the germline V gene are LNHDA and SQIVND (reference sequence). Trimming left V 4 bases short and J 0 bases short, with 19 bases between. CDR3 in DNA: TGTGCCAGTAGTAGAGGGACAGCGGACGGGAGAGCCAAAAACATTCAGTACTTC. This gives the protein CASSRGTADGRAKNIQYF.

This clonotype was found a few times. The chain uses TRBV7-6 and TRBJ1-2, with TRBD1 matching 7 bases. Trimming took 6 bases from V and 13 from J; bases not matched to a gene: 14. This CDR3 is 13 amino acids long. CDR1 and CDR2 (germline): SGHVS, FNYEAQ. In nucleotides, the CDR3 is TGTGCCAGCAGTCTTTTCCCCGACAGGGCCCCCACCTTC. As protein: CASSLFPDRAPTF. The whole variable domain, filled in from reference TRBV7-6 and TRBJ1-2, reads GAGVSQSPRYKVTKRGQDVALRCDPISGHVSLYWYRQALGQGPEFLTYFNYEAQQDKSGLPNDRFSAERPEGSISTLTIQRTEQRDSAMYRCASSLFPDRAPTFGSGTRLTVV.

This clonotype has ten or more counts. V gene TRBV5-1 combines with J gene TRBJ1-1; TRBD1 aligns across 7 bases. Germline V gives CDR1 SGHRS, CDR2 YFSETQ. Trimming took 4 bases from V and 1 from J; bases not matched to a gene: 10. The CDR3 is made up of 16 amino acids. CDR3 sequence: CASSHTPGQSNTEAFF. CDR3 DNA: TGCGCCAGCAGCCACACTCCGGGACAGTCGAACACTGAAGCTTTCTTT.

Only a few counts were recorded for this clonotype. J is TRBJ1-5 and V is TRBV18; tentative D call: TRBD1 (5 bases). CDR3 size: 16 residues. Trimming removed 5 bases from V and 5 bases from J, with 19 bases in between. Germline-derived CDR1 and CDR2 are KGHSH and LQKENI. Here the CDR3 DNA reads TGTGCCAGCTCAGAACAGGATGAGGTGCCGTATCAGCCCCAGCATTTT. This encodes CASSEQDEVPYQPQHF.